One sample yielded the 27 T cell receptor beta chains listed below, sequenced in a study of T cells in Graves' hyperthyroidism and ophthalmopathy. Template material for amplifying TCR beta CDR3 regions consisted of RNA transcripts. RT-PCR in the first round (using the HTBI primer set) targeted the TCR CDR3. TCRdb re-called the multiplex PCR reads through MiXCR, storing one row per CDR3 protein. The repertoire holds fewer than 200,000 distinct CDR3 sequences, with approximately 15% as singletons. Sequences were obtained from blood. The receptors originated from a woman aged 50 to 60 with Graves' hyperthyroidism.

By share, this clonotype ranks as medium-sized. In nucleotides, the CDR3 is TGTGCCAGCAGTGATCCGCGTCGGGGGCTCAGGAACACTGAAGCTTTCTTT. Encoded protein: CASSDPRRGLRNTEAFF. The rearrangement uses TRBV12-3 or TRBV12-4 and TRBJ1-1, with D perhaps matching TRBD1 (6 bases). The V and J ends lost 5 bases and 1 base respectively, with 20 bases between them. The CDR3 loop spans 17 amino acids.

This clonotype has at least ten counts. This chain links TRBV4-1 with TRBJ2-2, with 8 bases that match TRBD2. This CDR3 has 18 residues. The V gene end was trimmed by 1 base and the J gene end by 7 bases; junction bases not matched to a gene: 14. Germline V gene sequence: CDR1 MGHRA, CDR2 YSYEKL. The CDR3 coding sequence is TGCGCCAGCAGCCAAGGGGTCGCGCTCGGGACTAGAGGCGGGGAGCTGTTTTTT. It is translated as CASSQGVALGTRGGELFF.

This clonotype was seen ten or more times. The CDR3, as DNA: TGCAGTGCTCACCGGGACAGGGTAATTGGCTACACCTTC. Its translation is CSAHRDRVIGYTF. The chain uses TRBV20-1 and TRBJ1-2; 9 nucleotides align to TRBD1. The CDR3 is 13 residues long. Trimming at V came to 5 bases and at J to 7 bases, leaving 8 bases not matched to a gene. Germline assignment: CDR1 DFQATT and CDR2 SNEGSKA (reference sequence).

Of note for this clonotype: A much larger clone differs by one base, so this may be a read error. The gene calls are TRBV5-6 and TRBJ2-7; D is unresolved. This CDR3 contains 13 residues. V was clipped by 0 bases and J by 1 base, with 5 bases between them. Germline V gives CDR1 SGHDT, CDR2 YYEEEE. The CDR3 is CASSLVASYEQYF. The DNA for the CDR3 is TGTGCCAGCAGCTTGGTGGCTTCCTACGAGCAGTACTTC.

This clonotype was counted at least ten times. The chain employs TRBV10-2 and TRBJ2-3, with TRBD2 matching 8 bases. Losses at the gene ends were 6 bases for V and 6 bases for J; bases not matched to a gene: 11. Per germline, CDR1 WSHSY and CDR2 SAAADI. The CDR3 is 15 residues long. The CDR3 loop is CASRQLAGSRDTQYF. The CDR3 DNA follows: TGCGCCAGCAGGCAATTAGCGGGGAGCCGGGATACGCAGTATTTT.

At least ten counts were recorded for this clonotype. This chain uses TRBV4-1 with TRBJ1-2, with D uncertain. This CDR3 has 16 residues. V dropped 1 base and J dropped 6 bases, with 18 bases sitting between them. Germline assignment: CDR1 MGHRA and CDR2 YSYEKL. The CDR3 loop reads CASSQAFRGRLDGYTF. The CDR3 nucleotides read TGCGCCAGCAGCCAAGCGTTTCGGGGTCGGCTTGATGGCTACACCTTC.

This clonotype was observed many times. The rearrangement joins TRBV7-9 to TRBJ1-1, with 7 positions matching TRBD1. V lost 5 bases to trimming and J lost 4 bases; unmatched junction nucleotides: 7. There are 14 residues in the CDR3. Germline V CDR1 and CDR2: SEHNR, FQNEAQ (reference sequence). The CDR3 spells CASSLNYRGTEAFF. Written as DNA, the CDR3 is TGTGCCAGCAGCCTAAACTACAGGGGCACTGAAGCTTTCTTT. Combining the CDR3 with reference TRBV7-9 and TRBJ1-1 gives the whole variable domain DTGVSQNPRHKITKRGQNVTFRCDPISEHNRLYWYRQTLGQGPEFLTYFQNEAQLEKSRLLSDRFSAERPKGSFSTLEIQRTEQGDSAMYLCASSLNYRGTEAFFGQGTRLTVV.

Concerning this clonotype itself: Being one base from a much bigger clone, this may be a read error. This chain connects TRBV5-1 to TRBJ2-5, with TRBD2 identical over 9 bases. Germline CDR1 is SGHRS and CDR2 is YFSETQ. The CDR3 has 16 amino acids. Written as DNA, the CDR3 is TGCGCCAGCAGCTTGGATCTAGCGGGGTCCCAAGGGACCCAGTACTTC. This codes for CASSLDLAGSQGTQYF. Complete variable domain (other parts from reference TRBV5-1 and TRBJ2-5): KAGVTQTPRYLIKTRGQQVTLSCSPISGHRSVSWYQQTPGQGLQFLFEYFSETQRNKGNFPGRFSGRQFSNSRSEMNVSTLELGDSALYLCASSLDLAGSQGTQYFGPGTRLLVL.

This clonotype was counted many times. Written as DNA, the CDR3 is TGTGCCAGCAGTTTGGGTATGACATTTGGGATGAACACTGAAGCTTTCTTT. Amino acids: CASSLGMTFGMNTEAFF. V usage is TRBV28 and J usage is TRBJ1-1; D is uncertain. This CDR3 is 17 amino acids long. CDR1 is MDHEN and CDR2 is SYDVKM in the germline V gene. The ends were cut back, 3 bases at V and 0 bases at J, with 17 bases in the middle.

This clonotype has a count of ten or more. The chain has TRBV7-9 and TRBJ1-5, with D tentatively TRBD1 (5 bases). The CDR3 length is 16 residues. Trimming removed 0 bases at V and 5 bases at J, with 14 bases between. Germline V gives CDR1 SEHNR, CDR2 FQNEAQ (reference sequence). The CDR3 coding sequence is TGTGCCAGCAGCTTAGCAGGGACGCCTTTTGATCAGCCCCAGCATTTT. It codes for CASSLAGTPFDQPQHF. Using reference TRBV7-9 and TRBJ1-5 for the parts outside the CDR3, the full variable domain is DTGVSQNPRHKITKRGQNVTFRCDPISEHNRLYWYRQTLGQGPEFLTYFQNEAQLEKSRLLSDRFSAERPKGSFSTLEIQRTEQGDSAMYLCASSLAGTPFDQPQHFGDGTRLSIL.

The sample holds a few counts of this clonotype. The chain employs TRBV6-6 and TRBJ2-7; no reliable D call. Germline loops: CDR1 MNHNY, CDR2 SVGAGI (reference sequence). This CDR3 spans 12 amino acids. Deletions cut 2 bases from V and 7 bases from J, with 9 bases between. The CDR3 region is CASSYRAGEQYF. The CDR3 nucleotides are TGTGCCAGCAGTTACAGGGCAGGTGAGCAGTACTTC.

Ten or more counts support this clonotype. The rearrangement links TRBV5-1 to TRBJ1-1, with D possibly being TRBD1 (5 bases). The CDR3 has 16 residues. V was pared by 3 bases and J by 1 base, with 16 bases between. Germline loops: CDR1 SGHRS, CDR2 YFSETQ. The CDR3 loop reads CASSSRGGLRNTEAFF. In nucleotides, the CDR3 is TGCGCCAGCAGCTCACGTGGGGGTCTAAGGAACACTGAAGCTTTCTTT.

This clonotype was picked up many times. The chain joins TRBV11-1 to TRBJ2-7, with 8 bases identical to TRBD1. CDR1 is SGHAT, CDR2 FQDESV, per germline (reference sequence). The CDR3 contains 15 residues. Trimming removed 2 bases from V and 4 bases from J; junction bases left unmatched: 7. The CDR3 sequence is CASSLLAQGGYEQYF. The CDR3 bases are TGTGCCAGCAGCTTATTGGCACAGGGGGGTTACGAGCAGTACTTC.

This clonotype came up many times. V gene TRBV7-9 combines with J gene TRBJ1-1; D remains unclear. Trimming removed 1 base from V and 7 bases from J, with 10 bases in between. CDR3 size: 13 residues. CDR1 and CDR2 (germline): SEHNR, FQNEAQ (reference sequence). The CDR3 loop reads CASSLVNSYEAFF. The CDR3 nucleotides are TGTGCCAGCAGCTTAGTGAACAGCTATGAAGCTTTCTTT. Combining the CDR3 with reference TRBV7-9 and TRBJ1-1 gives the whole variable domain DTGVSQNPRHKITKRGQNVTFRCDPISEHNRLYWYRQTLGQGPEFLTYFQNEAQLEKSRLLSDRFSAERPKGSFSTLEIQRTEQGDSAMYLCASSLVNSYEAFFGQGTRLTVV.

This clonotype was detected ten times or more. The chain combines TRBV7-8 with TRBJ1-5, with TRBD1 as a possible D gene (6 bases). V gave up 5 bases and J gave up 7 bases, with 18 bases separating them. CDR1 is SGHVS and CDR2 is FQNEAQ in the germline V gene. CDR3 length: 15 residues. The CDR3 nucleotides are TGTGCCAGCAGCCCTCAGGGGTCTATACTGCAGCCCCAGCATTTT. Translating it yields CASSPQGSILQPQHF.

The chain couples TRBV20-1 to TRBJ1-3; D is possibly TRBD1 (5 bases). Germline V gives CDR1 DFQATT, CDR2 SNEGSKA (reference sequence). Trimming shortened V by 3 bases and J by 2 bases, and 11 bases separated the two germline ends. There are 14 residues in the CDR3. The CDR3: CSARGGETGNTIYF. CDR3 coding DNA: TGCAGTGCTAGGGGGGGGGAAACTGGAAACACCATATATTTT.

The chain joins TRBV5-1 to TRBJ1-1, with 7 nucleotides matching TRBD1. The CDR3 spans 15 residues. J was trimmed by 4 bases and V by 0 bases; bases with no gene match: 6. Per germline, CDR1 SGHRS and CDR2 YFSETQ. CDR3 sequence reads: CASSLGDSRTTEAFF. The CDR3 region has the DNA TGCGCCAGCAGCTTGGGGGACAGTAGAACCACTGAAGCTTTCTTT. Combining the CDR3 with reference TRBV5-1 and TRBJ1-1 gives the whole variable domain KAGVTQTPRYLIKTRGQQVTLSCSPISGHRSVSWYQQTPGQGLQFLFEYFSETQRNKGNFPGRFSGRQFSNSRSEMNVSTLELGDSALYLCASSLGDSRTTEAFFGQGTRLTVV.

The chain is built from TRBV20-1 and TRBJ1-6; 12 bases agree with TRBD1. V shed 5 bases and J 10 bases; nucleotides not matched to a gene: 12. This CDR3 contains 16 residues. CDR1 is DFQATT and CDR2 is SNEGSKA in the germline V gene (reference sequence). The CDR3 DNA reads TGCAGTGCTGCCACTTCTCCCGGGACAGGGGGCTCACCCCTCCACTTT. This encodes CSAATSPGTGGSPLHF.

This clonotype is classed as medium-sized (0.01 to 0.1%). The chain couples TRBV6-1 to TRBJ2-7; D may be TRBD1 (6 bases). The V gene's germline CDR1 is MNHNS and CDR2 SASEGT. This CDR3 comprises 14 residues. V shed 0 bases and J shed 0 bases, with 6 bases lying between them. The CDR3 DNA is TGTGCCAGCAGTGAAGCGGACAGCTCCTACGAGCAGTACTTC. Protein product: CASSEADSSYEQYF.

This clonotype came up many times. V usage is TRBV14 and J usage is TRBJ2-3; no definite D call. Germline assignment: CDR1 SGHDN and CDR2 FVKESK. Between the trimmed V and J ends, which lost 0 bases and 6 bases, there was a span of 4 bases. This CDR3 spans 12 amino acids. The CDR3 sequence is CASSQDWDTQYF. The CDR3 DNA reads TGTGCCAGCAGCCAAGATTGGGATACGCAGTATTTT.

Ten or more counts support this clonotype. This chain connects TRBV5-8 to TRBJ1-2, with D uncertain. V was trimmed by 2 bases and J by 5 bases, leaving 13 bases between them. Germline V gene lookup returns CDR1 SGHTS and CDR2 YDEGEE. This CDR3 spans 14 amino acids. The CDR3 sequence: CASSFGRRGYGYTF. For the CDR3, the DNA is TGTGCCAGCAGCTTTGGCCGACGCGGATATGGCTACACCTTC.

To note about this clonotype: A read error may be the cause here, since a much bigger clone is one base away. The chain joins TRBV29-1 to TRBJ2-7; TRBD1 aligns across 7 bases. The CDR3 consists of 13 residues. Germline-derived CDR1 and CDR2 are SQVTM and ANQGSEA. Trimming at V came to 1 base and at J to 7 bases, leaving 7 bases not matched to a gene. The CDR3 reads CSVEVWTQGEQYF. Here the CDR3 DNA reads TGCAGCGTTGAAGTTTGGACACAGGGGGAGCAGTACTTC.

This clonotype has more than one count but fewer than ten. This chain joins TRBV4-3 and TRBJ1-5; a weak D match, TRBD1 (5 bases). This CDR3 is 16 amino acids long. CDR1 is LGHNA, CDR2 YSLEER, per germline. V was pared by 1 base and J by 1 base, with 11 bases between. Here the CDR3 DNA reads TGCGCCAGCAGCCAAGTTTTGGACATCAGCAATCAGCCCCAGCATTTT. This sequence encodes CASSQVLDISNQPQHF.

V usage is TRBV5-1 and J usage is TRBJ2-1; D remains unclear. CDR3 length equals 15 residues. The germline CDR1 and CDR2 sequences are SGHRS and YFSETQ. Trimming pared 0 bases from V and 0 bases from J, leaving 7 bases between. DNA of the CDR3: TGCGCCAGCAGCTTGGCCTTGACCTCCTACAATGAGCAGTTCTTC. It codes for CASSLALTSYNEQFF.

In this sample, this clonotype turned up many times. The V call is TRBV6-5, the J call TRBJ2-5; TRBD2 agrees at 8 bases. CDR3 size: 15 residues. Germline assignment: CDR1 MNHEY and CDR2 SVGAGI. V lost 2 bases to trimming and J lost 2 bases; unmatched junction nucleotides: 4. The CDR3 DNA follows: TGTGCCAGCAGTTACACCGCGGGGGGACAAGAGACCCAGTACTTC. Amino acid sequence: CASSYTAGGQETQYF.

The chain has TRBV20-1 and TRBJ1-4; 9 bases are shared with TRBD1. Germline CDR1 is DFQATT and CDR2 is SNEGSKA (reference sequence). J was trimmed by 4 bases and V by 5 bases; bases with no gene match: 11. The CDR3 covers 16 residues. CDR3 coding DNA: TGCAGTGCTCACCAACCGGACAGGGGATTTAATGAAAAACTGTTTTTT. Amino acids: CSAHQPDRGFNEKLFF.

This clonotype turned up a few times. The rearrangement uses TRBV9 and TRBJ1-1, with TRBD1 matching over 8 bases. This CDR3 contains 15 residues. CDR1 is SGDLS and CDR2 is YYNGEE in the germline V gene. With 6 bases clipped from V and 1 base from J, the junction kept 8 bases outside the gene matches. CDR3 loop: CASKRVGTGNTEAFF. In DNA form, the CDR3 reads TGTGCCAGCAAAAGAGTTGGGACAGGGAACACTGAAGCTTTCTTT.